Listed below are T cell receptor beta chains from one sample, sequenced in a study of beta chain features in type 1 diabetes. The assay was immunoSEQ multiplex PCR, and TCRdb's table has in-frame clones only and misses some. Counted here are approximately 600,000 clones, roughly 12% occurring once; the ten biggest clones make up around 0.12%. The source material was naive CD4+ T cells from blood. These receptors originate from a man younger than 40 with type 1 diabetes. Both conserved end residues are part of each CDR3. The order of the fields is CDR3 protein, D gene, V gene. The D gene is left open where the match is weak.

CDR3aa: CASSYRGPGGETQYF
d_gene: TRBD1
v_gene: TRBV6-5

CDR3aa: CASSPGTAEFYEQYF
d_gene: TRBD1
v_gene: TRBV5-8

CDR3aa: CASSLSGVNTGELFF
d_gene: NA
v_gene: TRBV11-2

CDR3aa: CASSFGHTDTQYF
d_gene: NA
v_gene: TRBV7-2

CDR3aa: CASSSLSGGLSYNEQFF
d_gene: TRBD2
v_gene: TRBV7-2

CDR3aa: CASSQNSEQGIGGYTF
d_gene: TRBD1
v_gene: TRBV4-3

CDR3aa: CSAREGNEQYF
d_gene: TRBD2
v_gene: TRBV29-1

CDR3aa: CASSQAGTAGNTIYF
d_gene: TRBD1
v_gene: TRBV14

CDR3aa: CASSDFLQGPYEKLFF
d_gene: TRBD1
v_gene: TRBV9

CDR3aa: CASSETDFGYTF
d_gene: NA
v_gene: TRBV6-1

CDR3aa: CASSLAGAGRTDTQYF
d_gene: NA
v_gene: TRBV7-9

CDR3aa: CASSQDLASTDTQYF
d_gene: NA
v_gene: TRBV4-3

CDR3aa: CASSSPPPYEQYF
d_gene: NA
v_gene: TRBV27

CDR3aa: CASSQGAGGEETQYF
d_gene: TRBD2
v_gene: TRBV4-3

CDR3aa: CASRRTGNSYNEQFF
d_gene: TRBD1
v_gene: TRBV6-1

CDR3aa: CASSYSISNYGYTF
d_gene: NA
v_gene: TRBV6-5